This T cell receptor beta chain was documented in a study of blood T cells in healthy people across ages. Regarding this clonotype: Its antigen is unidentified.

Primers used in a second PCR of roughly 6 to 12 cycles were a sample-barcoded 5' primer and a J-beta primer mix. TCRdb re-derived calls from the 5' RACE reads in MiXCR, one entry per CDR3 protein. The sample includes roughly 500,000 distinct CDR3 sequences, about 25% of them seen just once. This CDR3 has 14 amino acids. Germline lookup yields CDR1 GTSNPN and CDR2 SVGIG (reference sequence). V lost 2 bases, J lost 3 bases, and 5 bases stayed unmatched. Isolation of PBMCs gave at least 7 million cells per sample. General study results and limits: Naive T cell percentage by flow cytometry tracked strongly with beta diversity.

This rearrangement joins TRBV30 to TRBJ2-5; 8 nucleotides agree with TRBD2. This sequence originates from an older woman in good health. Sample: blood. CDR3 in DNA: TGTGCCTGGAGTCCCGGGGGGGCTGAAGAGACCCAGTACTTC. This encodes CAWSPGGAEETQYF.